This T cell receptor beta chain was captured by sequencing in a study of read filtering for tumor transcriptome and immune sequencing. CDR1 is WSHSY, CDR2 SAAADI, per germline. CDR3 size: 15 residues. V was pared by 8 bases and J by 2 bases, with 15 bases between. From 300 to 400 ng of RNA, a library with molecular barcoded alpha/delta and beta/gamma adaptors was made. MiXCR, run by TCRdb on the reads, gives a single entry per CDR3 protein. The sample shows some 80,000 distinct CDR3 sequences, roughly 12% of them seen only once. Regarding this clonotype: This could be a read error, since a much larger clone is one nucleotide away.

This clonotype was obtained from a donor aged 40 or older with multiple myeloma. The chain carries TRBV10-2 and TRBJ2-2; TRBD1 is a possible D gene (5 bases). Sequences were obtained from a population of CD138-negative cells sorted from bone marrow. CDR3 sequence (DNA): TGCGCCAGCGGTGCCCAGGGTCCCAACACCGGGGAGCTGTTTTTT. Protein: CASGAQGPNTGELFF.